The entry below gives a single T cell receptor (beta chain) sequence along with its context. Per sample, no less than 5 micrograms of total RNA were extracted. CDR1 and CDR2 from the germline V gene are DFQATT and SNEGSKA (reference sequence). This CDR3 comprises 14 residues. Trimming cost V 6 bases and J 5 bases, with 19 bases left between them. PCR was performed a second time for about 7 to 11 cycles using a sample-barcoded 5' primer and a J-beta primer mix. In TCRdb, the 5' RACE reads were re-called with MiXCR into one record per CDR3 protein. The sample lists hundreds of thousands of distinct CDR3 sequences; 22% were seen once. The data are from a study of blood T cells in healthy people across ages.

The chain links TRBV20-1 to TRBJ1-2; no clear D. Sequenced material: blood. This receptor was taken from a man between 70 and 80 years old in good health. CDR3 coding DNA: TGCAGTGCCACGGGGAATCCCCAAGGTTATGGCTACACCTTC. As protein: CSATGNPQGYGYTF.